Listed below are T cell receptor beta chains from one sample, sequenced in a study of blood T cell repertoires in COVID-19. Libraries were prepared by immunoSEQ multiplex PCR; TCRdb keeps only in-frame clonotypes and omits some of them. This sample has under 300,000 clones, with approximately 84% found just once. The sample consisted of peripheral blood. The receptors were sampled from a man between 50 and 59 years old with acute or convalescent COVID-19. CDR3s include the opening cysteine and the closing phenylalanine or tryptophan. Fields, in order: V gene, D gene, J gene, clone size, CDR3 protein, CDR3 DNA. D genes are given only for firm matches. Size values are once, few and many counts, or a class for expanded clones, and some rows have none.

V: TRBV7-9
D: TRBD1
J: TRBJ1-1
size: few
CDR3: CASSGRDRGHTEAFF
DNA: TGTGCCAGCAGCGGTAGGGACAGGGGGCATACTGAAGCTTTCTTT

V: TRBV19
D: TRBD2
J: TRBJ2-7
size: few
CDR3: CASSWASGSSYEQYF
DNA: TGTGCCAGTTCTTGGGCTAGCGGTAGCTCCTACGAGCAGTACTTC

V: TRBV7-2
D: TRBD1
J: TRBJ1-2
size: -
CDR3: CASSPRTGGVSNYGYTF
DNA: TGTGCCAGCAGCCCGCGGACAGGGGGCGTCTCTAACTATGGCTACACCTTC

V: TRBV12-3/TRBV12-4
D: -
J: TRBJ1-4
size: -
CDR3: CASSYVSEKLFF
DNA: TGTGCCAGCAGTTATGTTAGCGAAAAACTGTTTTTT

V: TRBV5-1
D: -
J: TRBJ2-3
size: -
CDR3: CASSLGSGVSTDTQYF
DNA: TGCGCCAGCAGCTTGGGTTCGGGGGTAAGCACAGATACGCAGTATTTT

V: TRBV2
D: -
J: TRBJ2-5
size: -
CDR3: CASSRGAGQQETQYF
DNA: TGTGCCAGCAGTCGCGGTGCAGGACAGCAAGAGACCCAGTACTTC

V: TRBV5-6
D: TRBD1
J: TRBJ1-6
size: -
CDR3: CASSSNPGTGFSPLHF
DNA: TGTGCCAGCAGTTCTAACCCCGGGACAGGGTTTTCACCCCTCCACTTT

V: TRBV4-1
D: -
J: TRBJ1-1
size: few
CDR3: CASSQYTGNTEAFF
DNA: TGCGCCAGCAGCCAATACACGGGGAACACTGAAGCTTTCTTT

V: TRBV21-1
D: -
J: TRBJ2-5
size: -
CDR3: CAAASGIQETQYF
DNA: TGTGCCGCAGCGAGCGGGATTCAAGAGACCCAGTACTTC

V: TRBV18
D: -
J: TRBJ2-3
size: -
CDR3: CASSPRSGGTDTQYF
DNA: TGTGCCAGCTCACCCCGGTCGGGGGGCACAGATACGCAGTATTTT

V: TRBV24-1
D: -
J: TRBJ2-7
size: once
CDR3: CATSGTGLYEQYF
DNA: TGTGCCACCAGTGGGACAGGACTATACGAGCAGTACTTC

V: TRBV9
D: -
J: TRBJ1-1
size: -
CDR3: CASSIGGVNTEAFF
DNA: TGTGCCAGCAGCATCGGAGGGGTCAACACTGAAGCTTTCTTT

V: TRBV9
D: -
J: TRBJ2-7
size: few
CDR3: CASSVGSGAPYEQYF
DNA: TGTGCCAGCAGCGTAGGGTCAGGGGCTCCCTACGAGCAGTACTTC

V: TRBV6-5
D: TRBD2
J: TRBJ2-7
size: -
CDR3: CASSYSIRGRAYEQYF
DNA: TGTGCCAGCAGTTACTCGATACGGGGGAGGGCCTACGAGCAGTACTTC

V: TRBV12-3/TRBV12-4
D: -
J: TRBJ2-3
size: -
CDR3: CASRTGGGDTQYF
DNA: TGTGCCAGCAGAACAGGGGGGGGAGATACGCAGTATTTT

V: TRBV10-1
D: TRBD1
J: TRBJ1-5
size: -
CDR3: CASSEPGGDRDSFNQPQHF
DNA: TGCGCCAGCAGTGAGCCCGGGGGGGACAGGGATAGTTTCAATCAGCCCCAGCATTTT

V: TRBV19
D: TRBD1
J: TRBJ2-2
size: -
CDR3: CATGDSYNTNTGELFF
DNA: TGTGCCACCGGGGACAGTTACAATACCAACACCGGGGAGCTGTTTTTT

V: TRBV5-1
D: TRBD2
J: TRBJ2-7
size: -
CDR3: CASSASGRPYYEQYF
DNA: TGCGCCAGCAGCGCTAGCGGGAGGCCTTACTACGAGCAGTACTTC

V: TRBV7-6
D: -
J: TRBJ1-2
size: -
CDR3: CASSLAVQAPGVSGYTF
DNA: TGTGCCAGCAGCTTAGCGGTTCAAGCCCCGGGGGTGAGTGGCTACACCTTC

V: TRBV10-1
D: -
J: TRBJ1-5
size: -
CDR3: CASSDLRGPGNQPQHF
DNA: TGCGCCAGCAGTGACCTCAGGGGACCGGGCAATCAGCCCCAGCATTTT

V: TRBV6-5
D: TRBD1
J: TRBJ1-2
size: -
CDR3: CASERDSYGYTF
DNA: TGTGCCAGCGAGAGGGACAGCTATGGCTACACCTTC

V: TRBV11-2
D: -
J: TRBJ1-2
size: -
CDR3: CASSLGPGVHGYTF
DNA: TGTGCCAGCAGCTTAGGTCCGGGGGTCCATGGCTACACCTTC

V: TRBV5-1
D: TRBD2
J: TRBJ2-5
size: few
CDR3: CASSPRGDVTQYF
DNA: TGCGCCAGCAGCCCCCGGGGGGATGTGACCCAGTACTTC

V: TRBV18
D: TRBD2
J: TRBJ2-5
size: -
CDR3: CASSLTTSGAETQYF
DNA: TGTGCCAGCTCACTAACGACTAGCGGGGCTGAGACCCAGTACTTC

V: TRBV5-4
D: -
J: TRBJ1-6
size: -
CDR3: CASSRGGSSYNSPLHF
DNA: TGTGCCAGCAGCCGAGGGGGAAGCTCCTATAATTCACCCCTCCACTTT

V: TRBV6-5
D: -
J: TRBJ1-2
size: -
CDR3: CASSRQLYGYTF
DNA: TGTGCCAGCAGCAGGCAGCTCTATGGCTACACCTTC

V: TRBV10-3
D: TRBD2
J: TRBJ2-2
size: -
CDR3: CAINGGGPSTGELFF
DNA: TGTGCCATCAACGGCGGGGGTCCGAGCACCGGGGAGCTGTTTTTT

V: TRBV3-1/TRBV3-2
D: -
J: TRBJ1-3
size: few
CDR3: CASSVTASGNTIYF
DNA: TGTGCCAGCAGCGTAACAGCCTCTGGAAACACCATATATTTT

V: TRBV19
D: -
J: TRBJ2-2
size: -
CDR3: CASSILGQLTNTGELFF
DNA: TGTGCCAGTAGTATTCTGGGACAACTAACGAACACCGGGGAGCTGTTTTTT

V: TRBV10-3
D: -
J: TRBJ1-3
size: few
CDR3: CAIRDSSGNTIYF
DNA: TGTGCCATCAGGGACAGCTCTGGAAACACCATATATTTT

V: TRBV5-1
D: -
J: TRBJ2-1
size: -
CDR3: CASSFRQGGSYNEQFF
DNA: TGCGCCAGCAGCTTTAGGCAGGGAGGCTCCTACAATGAGCAGTTCTTC

V: TRBV29-1
D: TRBD1
J: TRBJ2-1
size: -
CDR3: CSTDRGHGDEQFF
DNA: TGCAGCACGGACAGGGGGCATGGGGATGAGCAGTTCTTC

V: TRBV5-5
D: TRBD1
J: TRBJ2-1
size: -
CDR3: CASSLLSGTGLYNEQFF
DNA: TGTGCCAGCAGCTTGCTTTCCGGGACAGGGTTGTACAATGAGCAGTTCTTC

V: TRBV27
D: -
J: TRBJ1-1
size: -
CDR3: CASSFSSRNTEAFF
DNA: TGTGCCAGCAGTTTTTCCTCGAGGAACACTGAAGCTTTCTTT

V: TRBV2
D: -
J: TRBJ2-2
size: -
CDR3: CASSPGRSTGELFF
DNA: TGTGCCAGCAGTCCCGGAAGGAGCACCGGGGAGCTGTTTTTT

V: TRBV5-1
D: -
J: TRBJ1-1
size: -
CDR3: CASSLQGKWDTEAFF
DNA: TGCGCCAGCAGCTTGCAGGGTAAATGGGACACTGAAGCTTTCTTT

V: TRBV11-2
D: -
J: TRBJ1-1
size: -
CDR3: CASSFTQWDTEAFF
DNA: TGTGCCAGCAGCTTCACACAGTGGGACACTGAAGCTTTCTTT